This T cell receptor beta chain was found in a study of identifying expanded T cells in peripheral blood. Produced via immunoSEQ multiplex PCR; TCRdb's table is partial and in-frame only. This sample carries 120,000 or so clones, 84% of them seen once, and the ten largest clones take 3.3%. CDR1 is SGHDT, CDR2 YYEEEE, per germline. V was shortened by 0 bases and J by 4 bases, with 10 bases between the two germline ends. This CDR3 region has 14 residues. This clone was seen only a few times. The sample consisted of blood. The chain recombines TRBV5-6 with TRBJ1-2; no reliable D call. The TCR was taken from a person between 18 and 75 years old in good health. CDR3 DNA sequence: TGTGCCAGCAGCTTGGGCAGATACCCCTATGGCTACACCTTC. This encodes CASSLGRYPYGYTF.